These 10 T cell receptor beta chains were sequenced from one sample in a study of blood T cell repertoires in COVID-19. Repertoires were generated with immunoSEQ multiplex PCR, while TCRdb's copy carries only in-frame clones and drops some. The sample has about 220,000 clones, 65% to 85% seen once. The sample comprised peripheral blood. All receptors derive from a woman between 55 and 75 years old with acute or convalescent COVID-19.

The chain joins TRBV27 to TRBJ1-5, with 10 bases fitting TRBD1. Germline V CDR1 and CDR2: MNHEY, SMNVEV (reference sequence). With 6 bases clipped from V and 4 bases from J, the junction kept 6 bases outside the gene matches. The CDR3 runs to 15 residues. CDR3 sequence (DNA): TGTGCCAGCAGCACGGGACAGGGGCATAATCAGCCCCAGCATTTT. This sequence encodes CASSTGQGHNQPQHF.

The chain joins TRBV19 to TRBJ1-2, with 12 positions matching TRBD1. The V and J ends lost 6 bases and 8 bases, in that order; junction bases with no gene match: 13. This CDR3 region has 16 residues. The germline V gene has CDR1 LNHDA and CDR2 SQIVND (reference sequence). CDR3 nucleotides: TGTGCCAGTAGCCCCACCCGGGACAGGGGGCTTCAAGGCTACACCTTC. It translates to CASSPTRDRGLQGYTF.

This chain joins TRBV2 and TRBJ2-1, with 12 bases lining up with TRBD2. CDR1 and CDR2 (germline): SNHLY, FYNNEI. The trim removed 7 bases at V and 4 bases at J, leaving 5 bases unmatched. The CDR3 contains 15 residues. The CDR3 loop reads CASTIGTSGYNEQFF. Written as DNA, the CDR3 is TGTGCCAGCACCATAGGGACTAGCGGGTACAATGAGCAGTTCTTC.

The rearrangement joins TRBV3-1 (or the pseudogene TRBV3-2) to TRBJ1-3; TRBD1 matches 7 bases. The germline CDR1 and CDR2 sequences are LGHDT and YNNKEL (reference sequence). J gave up 0 bases and V 4 bases, and 6 bases lay outside the gene matches. This CDR3 spans 16 amino acids. The CDR3 sequence is CASSPETGASGNTIYF. The DNA of the CDR3 is TGTGCCAGCAGCCCCGAAACAGGGGCCTCTGGAAACACCATATATTTT.

The rearrangement uses TRBV2 and TRBJ1-6; TRBD1 matches at 10 bases. CDR3 length: 18 amino acids. Germline values: CDR1 SNHLY, CDR2 FYNNEI. The V gene end was trimmed by 3 bases and the J gene end by 3 bases; junction bases not matched to a gene: 8. CDR3 sequence: CASSEPRTGGLYNSPLHF. CDR3 bases: TGTGCCAGCAGTGAGCCCCGGACAGGGGGGCTCTATAATTCACCCCTCCACTTT.

The rearrangement joins TRBV7-2 to TRBJ2-1; possibly TRBD1 for D (6 bases). V was clipped by 5 bases and J by 7 bases, with 18 bases between them. The CDR3 extends over 15 amino acids. The germline V gene has CDR1 SGHTA and CDR2 FQGNSA. CDR3 DNA sequence: TGTGCCAGCAGCCCGGGACAACGGACTGGGAATGAGCAGTTCTTC. Residues: CASSPGQRTGNEQFF. The full variable domain, with the rest looked up from reference TRBV7-2 and TRBJ2-1, is GAGVSQSPSNKVTEKGKDVELRCDPISGHTALYWYRQSLGQGLEFLIYFQGNSAPDKSGLPSDRFSAERTGGSVSTLTIQRTQQEDSAVYLCASSPGQRTGNEQFFGPGTRLTVL.

This chain uses TRBV19 with TRBJ1-4; a possible D gene is TRBD1 (6 bases). CDR1 is LNHDA, CDR2 SQIVND, per germline (reference sequence). V dropped 7 bases and J dropped 0 bases, with 12 bases sitting between them. The CDR3 covers 15 residues. The CDR3 sequence: CASIPTGATNEKLFF. The CDR3 bases are TGTGCCAGTATACCGACAGGCGCAACTAATGAAAAACTGTTTTTT.

The CDR3 loop is CASSSGTGAPNQPQHF. As DNA, the CDR3 is TGTGCCAGCAGCTCCGGGACAGGGGCCCCCAATCAGCCCCAGCATTTT. The J gene is TRBJ1-5, the V gene TRBV7-2, with 10 nucleotides matching TRBD1. The V and J ends lost 4 bases and 3 bases, in that order; junction bases with no gene match: 6. This CDR3 has 16 amino acids. Germline assignment: CDR1 SGHTA and CDR2 FQGNSA.

This chain links TRBV6-5 with TRBJ1-6; D call uncertain. Trimming removed 7 bases from V and 3 bases from J, with 13 bases in between. Germline V CDR1 and CDR2: MNHEY, SVGAGI. The CDR3 totals 15 residues. The CDR3 DNA sequence: TGTGCCAGCAAAGGGAGGGCCTACTATAATTCACCCCTCCACTTT. This codes for CASKGRAYYNSPLHF.

The V call is TRBV3-1 (or the pseudogene TRBV3-2), the J call TRBJ2-1; 10 bases line up with TRBD2. The CDR3 runs to 15 residues. V lost 6 bases, J lost 5 bases, and 7 bases stayed unmatched. The germline CDR1 and CDR2 sequences are LGHDT and YNNKEL (reference sequence). The CDR3 DNA reads as TGTGCCAGCAGGGACCTAGCGGGGGTTCACAATGAGCAGTTCTTC. Residues: CASRDLAGVHNEQFF.